These T cell receptor beta chains were read from a single sample in a study of blood T cells in healthy people across ages. Using its own MiXCR run on the 5' RACE reads, TCRdb lists one record per CDR3 protein. Found here are over 1,500,000 distinct CDR3 sequences, around 40% of them singletons; the top ten hold 23%. Material: blood. Source of these receptors: a human donor in good health. The CDR3 runs from the conserved cysteine through the conserved F or W. A D gene is named only where the DNA matches it firmly. Only some rows state a clone size, as once, few, many or a class for expanded clones.

size	J	D	V	DNA	CDR3
.	TRBJ2-7	.	TRBV5-1	TGCGCCAGCAGCTTGGACAGGGCCCCGACGAAGCAGTACTTC	CASSLDRAPTKQYF
.	TRBJ1-5	.	TRBV6-2/TRBV6-3	TGTGCCAGCAGTTACGGGTGGGCGGGAGGCAATCAGCCCCAGCATTTT	CASSYGWAGGNQPQHF
few	TRBJ2-4	.	TRBV4-3	TGCGCCAGCAGCCAAGATCTGGTCAGGGGCTACTCAAACATTCAGTACTTC	CASSQDLVRGYSNIQYF
.	TRBJ2-3	.	TRBV6-1	TGTGCCAGCAGTGTCGTCCGGGACAACACAGATACGCAGTATTTT	CASSVVRDNTDTQYF
.	TRBJ1-5	.	TRBV4-1	TGCGCCAGCAGCCCCGGGGACGGAGGGGACAACAATCAGCCCCAGCATTTT	CASSPGDGGDNNQPQHF
few	TRBJ2-7	.	TRBV4-1	TGCGCCAGCAGCTCGAGGGGGGCAGGGTCCTACGAGCAGTACTTC	CASSSRGAGSYEQYF
.	TRBJ2-1	TRBD2	TRBV14	TGTGCCAGCAGCCCTTGGCTAGCGGGGGGACCCTACAATGAGCAGTTCTTC	CASSPWLAGGPYNEQFF
.	TRBJ1-6	TRBD1	TRBV27	TGTGCCAGCCAGGGGGCCTATAATTCACCCCTCCACTTT	CASQGAYNSPLHF
.	TRBJ2-1	TRBD2	TRBV20-1	TGCAGTGCTAGGGGGACTAGCGGGGGATCGGAGACCCAGTTCTTC	CSARGTSGGSETQFF
.	TRBJ2-5	.	TRBV7-6	TGTGCCAGCAGCATCTGGGTTGGGGAGACCCAGTACTTC	CASSIWVGETQYF
.	TRBJ1-1	TRBD1	TRBV4-3	TGCGCCAGCAGCCGGGACAGGGAAGTTCGGGTTGGCACTGAAGCTTTCTTT	CASSRDREVRVGTEAFF
few	TRBJ2-5	.	TRBV9	TGTGCCAGCAGCGTTGGGGCAATTCTGTACCAAGAGACCCAGTACTTC	CASSVGAILYQETQYF
.	TRBJ1-2	.	TRBV12-5	TGTGCTAGTGGTTTGGTCGGAGCCATCGATTATGGCTACACCTTC	CASGLVGAIDYGYTF
.	TRBJ2-7	TRBD1	TRBV25-1	TGTGCCAGCAGCCTAGGGACAGTATTGACCTACGAGCAGTACTTC	CASSLGTVLTYEQYF
few	TRBJ2-3	TRBD1	TRBV12-3/TRBV12-4	TGTGCCAGCAGTTCCGGACAGGGGACGCAGTATTTT	CASSSGQGTQYF